The table lists the clone carrying this T cell receptor (beta chain) with a count of one. Its target is not known. As to time point: pretreatment peripheral blood. V trimming: 2 bases; J trimming: 5 bases; junction bases outside the gene matches: 4. Germline lookup yields CDR1 SGHKS and CDR2 YYEKEE (reference sequence). This CDR3 is 14 amino acids long. Sequencing used immunoSEQ multiplex PCR; TCRdb keeps in-frame clones, though not all of them. The repertoire holds 90,000 or so clones, with 90% as singletons. This entry is derived from a study of PD-L1 blockade in urothelial cancer. Study summary: Atezolizumab was started by patients in 2014 at 1,200 mg intravenously every 3 weeks. Males with urothelial cancer arising in the bladder constituted about 90% of the roughly 29 patients.

General observations from the study: A below-median TCR clonality in blood before treatment predicted better survival. Durable benefit accompanied greater 3-week expansion of tumor-associated blood clones.

The sequence derives from a man in his sixties with urothelial cancer. V and J are TRBV5-5 and TRBJ2-1; 7 bases are shared with TRBD1. The specimen was PBMCs, collected around atezolizumab (anti-PD-L1) treatment. CDR3 DNA sequence: TGTGCCAGCAGCTTTCCGACAGGGCACAATGAGCAGTTCTTC. Translating gives CASSFPTGHNEQFF.